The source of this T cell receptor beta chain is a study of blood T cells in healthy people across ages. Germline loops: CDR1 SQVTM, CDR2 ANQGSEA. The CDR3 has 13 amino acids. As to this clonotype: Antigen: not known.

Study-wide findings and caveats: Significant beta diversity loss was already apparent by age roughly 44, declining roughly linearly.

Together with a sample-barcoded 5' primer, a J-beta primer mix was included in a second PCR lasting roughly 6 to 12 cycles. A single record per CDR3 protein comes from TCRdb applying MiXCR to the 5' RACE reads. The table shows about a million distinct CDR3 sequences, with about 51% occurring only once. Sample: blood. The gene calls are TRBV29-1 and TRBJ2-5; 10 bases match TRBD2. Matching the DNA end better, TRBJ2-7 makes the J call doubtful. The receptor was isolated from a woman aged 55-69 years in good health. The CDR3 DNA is TGCAGCGTTGATAGCGCTAGCGGGAGCGAGCAGTACTTC. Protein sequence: CSVDSASGSEQYF.